The present entry profiles one TCR beta chain with its context. The repertoire was sequenced with immunoSEQ multiplex PCR; TCRdb's copy has only in-frame clones and lacks some. The data show around 250,000 clones, more than 70% seen once. The data are from a study of blood T cell repertoires in COVID-19. Germline V CDR1 and CDR2: KGHSH, LQKENI. There are 16 residues in the CDR3. V shed 6 bases and J shed 8 bases, with 22 bases lying between them. The sample was PBMCs or T cells enriched from blood (not recorded which). The sequence derives from a woman between 45 and 60 years old who had recovered from COVID-19. The chain is built from TRBV18 and TRBJ1-4; no definite D call. CDR3 protein: CASSKDFGFVMEKLFF. Here the CDR3 DNA reads TGTGCCAGCTCGAAGGACTTCGGGTTCGTTATGGAAAAACTGTTTTTT. The whole variable domain, filled in from reference TRBV18 and TRBJ1-4, reads NAGVMQNPRHLVRRRGQEARLRCSPMKGHSHVYWYRQLPEEGLKFMVYLQKENIIDESGMPKERFSAEFPKEGPSILRIQQVVRGDSAAYFCASSKDFGFVMEKLFFGSGTQLSVL.